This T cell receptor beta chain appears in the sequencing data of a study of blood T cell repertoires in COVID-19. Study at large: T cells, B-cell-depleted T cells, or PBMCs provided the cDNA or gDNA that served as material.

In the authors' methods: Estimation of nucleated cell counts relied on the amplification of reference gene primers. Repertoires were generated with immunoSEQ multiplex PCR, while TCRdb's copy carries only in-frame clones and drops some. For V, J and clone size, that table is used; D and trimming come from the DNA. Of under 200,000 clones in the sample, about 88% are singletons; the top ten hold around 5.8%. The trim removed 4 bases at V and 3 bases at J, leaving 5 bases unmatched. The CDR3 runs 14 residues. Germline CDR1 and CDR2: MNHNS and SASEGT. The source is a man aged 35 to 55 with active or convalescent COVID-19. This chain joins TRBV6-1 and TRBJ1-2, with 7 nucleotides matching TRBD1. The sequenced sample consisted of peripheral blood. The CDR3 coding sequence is TGTGCCAGCAGTGCAGCAGGGGGTTACTATGGCTACACCTTC. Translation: CASSAAGGYYGYTF.